This T cell receptor (beta chain) is from a study of T cells and copy number aberrations in small-cell lung cancer. Findings of the study overall: All specimens were formalin-fixed paraffin-embedded tissue, which is known to introduce sequencing artifacts.

Germline lookup yields CDR1 SQVTM and CDR2 ANQGSEA. This CDR3 has 13 amino acids. V was trimmed by 4 bases and J by 0 bases, leaving 7 bases between them. Sequencing was performed with immunoSEQ multiplex PCR; in TCRdb, only in-frame clones are kept and a portion is missing. The table has more than 350 clones, 90% seen once; the top ten hold 4%. Selected regions were macrodissected and expected to yield at least 150 ng DNA. A note on this clone: The antigen remains undetermined.

This TCR was sampled from a man aged 65-85 years with small cell lung cancer. Sequenced material: tumor tissue. The chain recombines TRBV29-1 with TRBJ1-5; no reliable D call. The CDR3 sequence is CSVARDSNQPQHF. In DNA, the CDR3 is TGCAGCGTTGCCCGGGATAGCAATCAGCCCCAGCATTTT.